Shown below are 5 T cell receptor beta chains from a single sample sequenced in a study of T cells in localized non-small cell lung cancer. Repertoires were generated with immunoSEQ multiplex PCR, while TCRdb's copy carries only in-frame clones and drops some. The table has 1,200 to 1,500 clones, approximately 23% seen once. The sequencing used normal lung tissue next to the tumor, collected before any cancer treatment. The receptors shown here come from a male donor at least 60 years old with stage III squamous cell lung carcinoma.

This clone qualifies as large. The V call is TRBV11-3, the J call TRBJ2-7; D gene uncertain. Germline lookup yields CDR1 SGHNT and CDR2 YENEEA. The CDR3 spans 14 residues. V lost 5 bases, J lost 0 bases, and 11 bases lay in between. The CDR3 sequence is CASSATGSSYEQYF. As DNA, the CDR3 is TGTGCCAGCAGCGCAACCGGGTCCTCCTACGAGCAGTACTTC.

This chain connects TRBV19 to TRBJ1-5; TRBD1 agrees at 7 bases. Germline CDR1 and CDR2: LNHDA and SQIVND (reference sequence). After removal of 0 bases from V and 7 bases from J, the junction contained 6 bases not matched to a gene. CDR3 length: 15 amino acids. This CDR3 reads CASSIEARGTQPQHF. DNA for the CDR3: TGTGCCAGTAGTATAGAAGCCAGGGGGACCCAGCCCCAGCATTTT.

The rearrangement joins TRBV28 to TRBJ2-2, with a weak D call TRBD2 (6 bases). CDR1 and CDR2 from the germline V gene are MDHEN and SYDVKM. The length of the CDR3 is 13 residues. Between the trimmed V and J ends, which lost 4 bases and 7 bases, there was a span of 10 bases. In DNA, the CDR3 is TGTGCCAGCAGTTGGACTATAGGCGGGGAGCTGTTTTTT. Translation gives CASSWTIGGELFF.

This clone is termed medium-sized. The CDR3 DNA follows: TGTGCCAGCAGCCTGCTCACAGGGGGCAACACTGAAGCTTTCTTT. Amino acid sequence: CASSLLTGGNTEAFF. V usage is TRBV11-3 and J usage is TRBJ1-1; 9 nucleotides match TRBD1. Germline assignment: CDR1 SGHNT and CDR2 YENEEA. The CDR3 runs to 15 residues. The V and J ends lost 5 bases and 2 bases, in that order; junction bases with no gene match: 6.

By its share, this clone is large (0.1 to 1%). Here the CDR3 DNA reads TGTGCCAGCAGCTTAGGGGCTGGAGCTGGCGCCTACGAGCAGTACTTC. It codes for CASSLGAGAGAYEQYF. The V call is TRBV11-3, the J call TRBJ2-7, with D unresolved. Germline values: CDR1 SGHNT, CDR2 YENEEA. Trimming removed 1 base from V and 2 bases from J, with 15 bases in between. The CDR3 length is 16 residues.